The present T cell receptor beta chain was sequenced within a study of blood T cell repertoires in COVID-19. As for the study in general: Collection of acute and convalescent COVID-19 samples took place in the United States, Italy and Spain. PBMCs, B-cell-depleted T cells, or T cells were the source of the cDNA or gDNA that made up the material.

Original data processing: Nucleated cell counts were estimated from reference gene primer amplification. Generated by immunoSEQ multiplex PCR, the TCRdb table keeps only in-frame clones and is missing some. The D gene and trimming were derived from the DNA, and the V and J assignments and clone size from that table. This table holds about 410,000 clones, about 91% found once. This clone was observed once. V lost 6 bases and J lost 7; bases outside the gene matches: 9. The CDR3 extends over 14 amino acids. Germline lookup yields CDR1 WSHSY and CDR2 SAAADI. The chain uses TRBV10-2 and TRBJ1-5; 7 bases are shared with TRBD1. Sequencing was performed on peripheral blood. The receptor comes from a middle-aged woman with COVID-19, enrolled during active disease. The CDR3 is CASSADRVVQPQHF. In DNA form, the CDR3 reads TGCGCCAGCAGCGCCGACAGGGTGGTCCAGCCCCAGCATTTT.